These 5 T cell receptor beta chains came from one sample sequenced in a study of PD-1 blockade in classical Hodgkin lymphoma. Clones were read by immunoSEQ multiplex PCR, and TCRdb kept only the in-frame ones, dropping some. This table has approximately 6,400 clones, roughly two thirds appearing once. Time point meaning: cycle 4 day 1 (C4D1), after 6 weeks of nivolumab. The patients all showed relapse after autologous stem cell transplantation, while their brentuximab vedotin exposure varied. From thawed PBMCs, magnetic negative selection was used to isolate the CD8+ T cells. The source was CD8+ T cells from blood, collected before the fourth cycle of nivolumab. The receptors were gathered from a human donor with classical Hodgkin lymphoma.

The rearrangement joins TRBV7-3 to TRBJ1-2; 9 bases line up with TRBD1. Germline trimming cut 5 bases from V and 6 bases from J; bases unmatched to any gene: 1. CDR3 length equals 12 residues. The germline gives CDR1 SGHTA, CDR2 FQGTGA. The CDR3 nucleotides are TGTGCCAGCAGCCGGACAGGGGATGGCTACACCTTC. It encodes CASSRTGDGYTF.

The chain joins TRBV27 to TRBJ1-6; 7 nucleotides match TRBD1. Germline V CDR1 and CDR2: MNHEY, SMNVEV (reference sequence). Trimming took 6 bases from V and 3 from J; bases not matched to a gene: 8. The CDR3 has 16 amino acids. Here the CDR3 DNA reads TGTGCCAGCAGCGTGACAGGGAAATACTATAATTCACCCCTCCACTTT. Protein product: CASSVTGKYYNSPLHF.

This sequence joins TRBV4-1 and TRBJ1-3; tentative D call: TRBD1 (6 bases). Germline CDR1 MGHRA, CDR2 YSYEKL. CDR3 size: 15 residues. V shed 2 bases and J shed 4 bases, with 12 bases lying between them. The CDR3 region has the DNA TGCGCCAGCAGCCAATCGAAAGGGGGAGGAAACACCATATATTTT. Translation gives CASSQSKGGGNTIYF.

This clone has just one count. CDR3 region: CASSDLSIPTEAFF. The CDR3 DNA reads as TGTGCCAGCTCGGACCTCTCTATACCCACTGAAGCTTTCTTT. The genes are TRBV19 and TRBJ1-1; no definite D call. Deletions cut 9 bases from V and 4 bases from J, with 18 bases between. The CDR3 spans 14 residues. CDR1 is LNHDA, CDR2 SQIVND, per germline (reference sequence).

The gene calls are TRBV5-1 and TRBJ1-3; D gene unclear. This CDR3 comprises 14 residues. Germline lookup yields CDR1 SGHRS and CDR2 YFSETQ. Trimming left V 4 bases short and J 0 bases short, with 8 bases between. This CDR3 is CASSLGSSGNTIYF. The CDR3, as DNA: TGCGCCAGCAGCCTAGGGAGCTCTGGAAACACCATATATTTT.